The sequence of this T cell receptor (beta chain) was determined in a study of blood T cell repertoires in COVID-19. As for the study in general: Nucleic acid was either cDNA or gDNA, and it came from T cells, B-cell-depleted T cells, or PBMCs.

The CDR3 contains 14 residues. V lost 4 bases and J lost 1, with 11 bases in between. In germline, CDR1 is SGHNT, CDR2 YYREEE (reference sequence). Study processing details: Scientists estimated how many nucleated cells there were by amplifying reference gene primers. Generated by immunoSEQ multiplex PCR, the TCRdb table keeps only in-frame clones and is missing some. Clone size and the V and J calls come from that table; the DNA yielded D and trimming. The table shows about 270,000 clones, with around four fifths occurring only once. The TCR originated in a woman between 50 and 59 years old with active or convalescent COVID-19. The chain links TRBV5-4 to TRBJ1-1, with D unclear. Sequenced material: peripheral blood. CDR3 sequence: CASSPRGRNTEAFF. As DNA, the CDR3 is TGTGCCAGCAGCCCCCGCGGGAGGAACACTGAAGCTTTCTTT.